These 8 T cell receptor beta chains share one sample of origin, sequenced in a study of blood T cell repertoires in COVID-19. Profiling relied on immunoSEQ multiplex PCR, and the TCRdb table lists in-frame clones only, not all of them. In the table there are 100,000 to 150,000 clones, 85% of which are singletons. The sample taken for sequencing was peripheral blood. The receptor set was obtained from a man older than 75 with active or convalescent COVID-19.

CDR3: CASSGGTDLGQPQHF. In DNA form, the CDR3 reads TGTGCCAGCTCGGGCGGGACAGACCTCGGCCAGCCCCAGCATTTT. The rearrangement uses TRBV18 and TRBJ1-5; 7 nucleotides agree with TRBD1. In germline, CDR1 is KGHSH, CDR2 LQKENI. The CDR3 loop spans 15 amino acids. V gave up 6 bases and J gave up 7 bases; unmatched junction bases: 12.

The chain couples TRBV11-2 to TRBJ1-6, with no clear D. V dropped 4 bases and J dropped 6 bases, with 10 bases sitting between them. CDR1 is SGHAT and CDR2 is FQNNGV in the germline V gene. The CDR3 runs to 14 residues. CDR3 region: CASSSQTSNSPLHF. The CDR3 DNA reads as TGTGCCAGCAGCTCACAGACGAGTAATTCACCCCTCCACTTT. Supplemented by reference TRBV11-2 and TRBJ1-6, the full variable domain reads EAGVAQSPRYKIIEKRQSVAFWCNPISGHATLYWYQQILGQGPKLLIQFQNNGVVDDSQLPKDRFSAERLKGVDSTLKIQPAKLEDSAVYLCASSSQTSNSPLHFGNGTRLTVT.

The rearrangement joins TRBV11-2 to TRBJ2-5, with 7 bases aligning to TRBD2. This CDR3 comprises 16 residues. Unmatched junction bases numbered 7, after V lost 3 bases and J lost 0 bases. Germline V gene sequence: CDR1 SGHAT, CDR2 FQNNGV. For the CDR3, the DNA is TGTGCCAGCAGCTTTAAAAGGCTAGCGGACCAAGAGACCCAGTACTTC. As protein: CASSFKRLADQETQYF.

This clone has only a few counts. This chain uses TRBV7-2 with TRBJ1-5; D is uncertain. Germline CDR1 SGHTA, CDR2 FQGNSA. The CDR3 sequence is 18 residues long. Deletions cut 5 bases from V and 0 bases from J, with 20 bases between. The CDR3 reads CASSKSGVDVYSNQPQHF. The CDR3 nucleotides are TGTGCCAGCAGCAAATCCGGAGTCGACGTATATAGCAATCAGCCCCAGCATTTT. The variable domain in full, with the rest retrieved from reference TRBV7-2 and TRBJ1-5, is GAGVSQSPSNKVTEKGKDVELRCDPISGHTALYWYRQSLGQGLEFLIYFQGNSAPDKSGLPSDRFSAERTGGSVSTLTIQRTQQEDSAVYLCASSKSGVDVYSNQPQHFGDGTRLSIL.

This sequence joins TRBV5-1 and TRBJ1-6; the D gene is possibly TRBD1 (6 bases). Trimming pared 5 bases from V and 0 bases from J, leaving 12 bases between. This CDR3 region has 16 residues. CDR1 and CDR2 from the germline V gene are SGHRS and YFSETQ. This CDR3 is CASSLQGSSYNSPLHF. CDR3 bases: TGCGCCAGCAGTTTACAGGGAAGCTCCTATAATTCACCCCTCCACTTT.

This clone has only a few counts. The V gene is TRBV5-4, the J gene TRBJ2-3, with 8 bases matching TRBD2. The CDR3 is made up of 16 amino acids. V shed 2 bases and J 2 bases; nucleotides not matched to a gene: 7. In germline, CDR1 is SGHNT, CDR2 YYREEE (reference sequence). CDR3 DNA sequence: TGTGCCAGCAGCTTTCGCCAGCGGGGGTTCACAGATACGCAGTATTTT. Its protein product is CASSFRQRGFTDTQYF.

The chain joins TRBV6-5 to TRBJ1-1; 8 nucleotides agree with TRBD1. The germline gives CDR1 MNHEY, CDR2 SVGAGI. V lost 1 base to trimming and J lost 6 bases; unmatched junction nucleotides: 10. The CDR3 is 16 residues long. The CDR3 sequence: CASSYYQAGGLAEAFF. CDR3 in DNA: TGTGCCAGCAGTTACTATCAGGCAGGGGGCCTCGCTGAAGCTTTCTTT.

The chain uses TRBV6-5 and TRBJ1-6, with D tentatively TRBD1 (6 bases). The V end lost 3 bases, the J end lost 7 bases, and 10 bases lay between the germline ends. This CDR3 is built from 14 residues. Germline V gives CDR1 MNHEY, CDR2 SVGAGI. CDR3 amino acids: CASSYDRWNSPLHF. The DNA of the CDR3 is TGTGCCAGCAGTTATGACAGGTGGAATTCACCCCTCCACTTT.